This TCR beta chain was retrieved from a study of beta chain features in type 1 diabetes. V shed 4 bases and J shed 3 bases, with 14 bases lying between them. The CDR3 runs to 16 residues. Germline V gene data show CDR1 as SGHRS and CDR2 as YFSETQ. The study reverse transcribed the entire isolated RNA, so it sequenced expressed TCRB transcripts. The average output of naive, central memory and regulatory T cell samples was several million reads. TCRdb keeps only in-frame clones here, not all; method: immunoSEQ multiplex PCR. The data show under 400,000 clones, with 10% to 15% seen just once and 0.017% held by the top ten. This clone was seen a few times.

The receptor comes from a man younger than 35 in good health. The chain is built from TRBV5-1 and TRBJ2-6; the D gene is possibly TRBD1 (6 bases). Sequenced input: naive CD4+ T cells from blood. The CDR3 DNA is TGCGCCAGCAGCCTATTCGACAGGTATGGGGCCAACGTCCTGACTTTC. Translation gives CASSLFDRYGANVLTF.